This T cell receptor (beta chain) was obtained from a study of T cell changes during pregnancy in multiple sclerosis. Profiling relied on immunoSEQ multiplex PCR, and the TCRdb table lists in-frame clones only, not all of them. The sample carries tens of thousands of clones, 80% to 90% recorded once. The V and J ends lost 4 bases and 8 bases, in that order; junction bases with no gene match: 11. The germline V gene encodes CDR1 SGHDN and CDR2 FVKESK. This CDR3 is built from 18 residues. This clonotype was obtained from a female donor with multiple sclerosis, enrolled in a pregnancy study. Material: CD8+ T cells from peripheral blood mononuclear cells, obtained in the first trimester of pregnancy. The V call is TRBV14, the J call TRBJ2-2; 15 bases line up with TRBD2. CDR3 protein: CASSPGLAGGRGGGELFF. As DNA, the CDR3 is TGTGCCAGCAGCCCGGGACTAGCGGGAGGACGCGGAGGTGGGGAGCTGTTTTTT.